The rows below give T cell receptor beta chains drawn from one sample of a study of sequential checkpoint blockade in melanoma. Here immunoSEQ multiplex PCR was the method, and the copy in TCRdb shows in-frame clones only, minus some. The table shows fewer than 25,000 clones, with around 65% occurring only once. This sample comprised CD8+ T cells sorted from blood (inferred from file names), obtained from a patient given nivolumab and ipilimumab in sequence. Source of these receptors: a human donor with melanoma. Each CDR3 is given with its conserved first and last residue. D genes are given only for firm matches. The size field is filled for only some rows; it gives once, few, many or a size class.

D	J	size	V	DNA	CDR3
TRBD2	TRBJ2-1	.	TRBV7-3	TGTGCCAGCAGCTGGACTAGCGGGAGCTCCTACAATGAGCAGTTCTTC	CASSWTSGSSYNEQFF
TRBD2	TRBJ2-1	.	TRBV9	TGTGCCAGCAGCGTTCCCGGGGGGGCCTCTGAGCAGTTCTTC	CASSVPGGASEQFF
.	TRBJ1-2	few	TRBV7-3	TGTGCCAGCAGCTTAAGCGGAGGGCGCGGCTACACCTTC	CASSLSGGRGYTF
.	TRBJ2-7	once	TRBV27	TGTGCCAGCAGCACAGGGTTTAACGAGCAGTACTTC	CASSTGFNEQYF
.	TRBJ2-5	.	TRBV25-1	TGTGCCAGCAGTGAATACCCCACACTCCGGGGGCAAGAGACCCAGTACTTC	CASSEYPTLRGQETQYF
.	TRBJ2-5	.	TRBV11-2	TGTGCCAGCAGCTTACCGTCGGTGGGGGCACAAGAGACCCAGTACTTC	CASSLPSVGAQETQYF
TRBD2	TRBJ2-3	.	TRBV5-4	TGTGCCAGCCGGACGGGGGGGCATAGCACAGATACGCAGTATTTT	CASRTGGHSTDTQYF
.	TRBJ2-1	once	TRBV6-5	TGTGCCAGCAGTTACTCGAGGGATGAGCAGTTCTTC	CASSYSRDEQFF
TRBD1	TRBJ1-5	.	TRBV6-1	TGTGCCAGCAGTGGCAGGGGGCCTAGCAATCAGCCCCAGCATTTT	CASSGRGPSNQPQHF
.	TRBJ2-2	.	TRBV7-9	TGTGCCAGCAGCTTCAGGGATGCCGGGGAGCTGTTTTTT	CASSFRDAGELFF
.	TRBJ1-6	.	TRBV7-9	TGTGCCAGCAGCTCAACAGGGAAGGCATCACCCCTCCACTTT	CASSSTGKASPLHF
TRBD1	TRBJ1-2	once	TRBV19	TGTGCCAGTGAGGCAGGGGGAAGATCAAGGTATGGCTACACCTTC	CASEAGGRSRYGYTF
.	TRBJ1-1	.	TRBV27	TGTGCCAGCATACAGGGAGCTGAAGCTTTCTTT	CASIQGAEAFF
TRBD2	TRBJ2-5	.	TRBV10-3	TGTGCCATCAGTGATATCGCCGGGACTAGCGGGGAGGAGACCCAGTACTTC	CAISDIAGTSGEETQYF
TRBD1	TRBJ2-6	.	TRBV27	TGTGCCAGCAGTGCCCGGGACAGCCCCTCCGGGGCCAACGTCCTGACTTTC	CASSARDSPSGANVLTF
TRBD2	TRBJ2-1	few	TRBV18	TGTGCCAGCTCACTTCCAGCGGGGGGGATACTCAATGAGCAGTTCTTC	CASSLPAGGILNEQFF
.	TRBJ2-7	.	TRBV2	TGTGCCAGCAATGACCGGGTCCCCTACGAGCAGTACTTC	CASNDRVPYEQYF
TRBD2	TRBJ2-3	.	TRBV7-8	TGTGCCAGCAGAGCCTCTAGCGGGGGCTTTAATACGCAGTATTTT	CASRASSGGFNTQYF
.	TRBJ1-4	.	TRBV27	TGTGCCAGCAGTTTAGGGGGGGGGTATCGGACAAAACTGTTTTTT	CASSLGGGYRTKLFF
TRBD2	TRBJ2-3	.	TRBV9	TGTGCCAGCAGCGTGGAACTAGCGGGGGGTACAGATACGCAGTATTTT	CASSVELAGGTDTQYF
.	TRBJ2-2	once	TRBV9	TGTGCCAGCAGCGTAGTTAAGGGAGTCAACACCGGGGAGCTGTTTTTT	CASSVVKGVNTGELFF
.	TRBJ2-2	.	TRBV10-1	TGCGCCAGCAGCAGACCCCTGCGGGGTACCGAACACCGGGGAGCTGTTTTT	CASSRPLRGTEHRGAVF
TRBD1	TRBJ2-7	.	TRBV10-2	TGCGCCAGCAGTGAACCGGACAGGGTCTCCTACGAGCAGTACTTC	CASSEPDRVSYEQYF
TRBD2	TRBJ2-2	.	TRBV6-1	TGTGCCAGCAGTGGAGGACTAGCGGGGGGGCTAGGCGGGGAGCTGTTTTTT	CASSGGLAGGLGGELFF
.	TRBJ2-2	.	TRBV10-3	TGTGCCATCAGTGAGTCCGCCGGGGAGCTGTTTTTT	CAISESAGELFF
.	TRBJ1-2	once	TRBV4-2	TGTGCCAGCAGCCTTCTCCCGGGAAATTATGGCTACACCTTC	CASSLLPGNYGYTF
TRBD1	TRBJ1-3	.	TRBV19	TGTGCCAGCGGCCCTCGGACAGGCTCCATATATTTT	CASGPRTGSIYF
.	TRBJ1-5	.	TRBV9	TGTGCCAGCAGCGAGACCGGGGGGGATCAGCCCCAGCATTTT	CASSETGGDQPQHF
TRBD2	TRBJ2-3	.	TRBV9	TGTGCCAGCAGCGGTAGCGGGGGTAGCACAGATACGCAGTATTTT	CASSGSGGSTDTQYF
.	TRBJ1-4	.	TRBV29-1	TGCAGCGTTGAGGAGGGTTTCGAAAAACTGTTTTTT	CSVEEGFEKLFF
TRBD1	TRBJ2-7	few	TRBV5-4	TGTGCCAGCAGCTTGACAGGGGTGGGCGAGCAGTACTTC	CASSLTGVGEQYF
.	TRBJ1-1	.	TRBV6-5	TGTGCCAGCAGGAGGGTAGAGCACACTGAAGCTTTCTTT	CASRRVEHTEAFF
.	TRBJ1-2	.	TRBV7-9	TGTGCCAGCAGCTCTATTATACAGCCTGAGAAGTCCTACACCTTC	CASSSIIQPEKSYTF
.	TRBJ2-2	.	TRBV7-3	TGTGCCAGCAGGAAAGTAGGGCGCCGGGGAGCTGTTTTT	CASRKVGRRGAVF
TRBD2	TRBJ2-6	.	TRBV2	TGTGCCAGCGGGGCTAGCGGGTACTCTGGGGCCAACGTCCTGACTTTC	CASGASGYSGANVLTF
TRBD1	TRBJ1-2	.	TRBV9	TGTGCCAGCAGTACACAGGGGGCGGGCTACACCTTC	CASSTQGAGYTF
.	TRBJ1-2	.	TRBV11-2	TGTGCCAGCACCTCTGGAGGGCGGAATCTCAGATATGGCTACACCTTC	CASTSGGRNLRYGYTF
.	TRBJ1-4	.	TRBV6-5	TGTGCCAGCAGTTACGGAGGGAGGGAAAAACTGTTTTTT	CASSYGGREKLFF
.	TRBJ2-6	.	TRBV9	TGTGCCAGCAGCGTAGACCACAGCTCTGGGGCCAACGTCCTGACTTTC	CASSVDHSSGANVLTF
.	TRBJ1-2	few	TRBV5-4	TGTGCCAGCAGCTCCGATTTAATACAGGGTGGGAGCTACACCTTC	CASSSDLIQGGSYTF
.	TRBJ2-1	few	TRBV7-3	TGTGCCAGCAGCTTTCTTAATCGCAATGAGCAGTTCTTC	CASSFLNRNEQFF
.	TRBJ1-6	once	TRBV28	TGTGCCAGCAGACCGGCTGGGCGAGATTCACCCCTCCACTTT	CASRPAGRDSPLHF
.	TRBJ2-2	.	TRBV11-3	TGTGCCAGCAGCTCGAACCAGTACACCGGGGAGCTGTTTTTT	CASSSNQYTGELFF
TRBD2	TRBJ2-5	.	TRBV4-2	TGTGCCAGCAGCCAAGTATATCTAGCGGGGGGGGAAGAGACCCAGTACTTC	CASSQVYLAGGEETQYF
TRBD1	TRBJ2-7	.	TRBV5-8	TGTGCCAGCAGTGCGGCCGGGACAGGGATCTTCTACGAGCAGTACTTC	CASSAAGTGIFYEQYF
.	TRBJ1-1	.	TRBV5-6	TGTGCCAGCAGCTTGGGCGGGGGAATGAACACTGAAGCTTTCTTT	CASSLGGGMNTEAFF
.	TRBJ2-7	.	TRBV27	TGTGCCAGCAGTTGGGGCCGCTACTACGAGCAGTACTTC	CASSWGRYYEQYF
.	TRBJ2-5	.	TRBV6-1	TGTGCCAGCAGTTCGGGGAGGGGGAGGGGAGAGACCCAGTACTTC	CASSSGRGRGETQYF
.	TRBJ2-1	.	TRBV7-9	TGTGCCAGCAGCCAAGCTCTGGACAATGAGCAGTTCTTC	CASSQALDNEQFF
TRBD1	TRBJ1-1	.	TRBV18	TGTGCCAGCTCACCACCGAATACAGGGGCCGAAGCTTTCTTT	CASSPPNTGAEAFF
TRBD1	TRBJ1-4	.	TRBV5-6	TGTGCCAGCAGCGCCGGGACAGAAGGGGAAAAACTGTTTTTT	CASSAGTEGEKLFF
.	TRBJ2-1	.	TRBV20-1	TGCAGTGCTTTTTTCGATGAGCAGTTCTTC	CSAFFDEQFF
TRBD1	TRBJ1-1	.	TRBV27	TGTGCCAGCAGTCCCCAGGACAGGGCTTTTATGAACACTGAAGCTTTCTTT	CASSPQDRAFMNTEAFF
TRBD2	TRBJ2-5	.	TRBV7-9	TGTGCCAGCTCACCCGCGGGGGGGCAAGAGACCCAGTACTTC	CASSPAGGQETQYF
.	TRBJ2-3	.	TRBV5-4	TGTGCCGTATCCGGGGCAGATACGCAGTATTTT	CAVSGADTQYF
.	TRBJ2-7	few	TRBV10-3	TGTGCCATCAGTGAGTGGGGCAGAGAGTACGAGCAGTACTTC	CAISEWGREYEQYF
.	TRBJ1-1	.	TRBV15	TGTGCCACCGGGCAGGGTTTCACTGAAGCTTTCTTT	CATGQGFTEAFF
TRBD1	TRBJ1-4	.	TRBV2	TGTGCCACCTCTCCGGGACAGGGGGATGAAAAACTGTTTTTT	CATSPGQGDEKLFF
.	TRBJ2-7	.	TRBV5-1	TGCGCCAGCAGGACTCAGGGGTCCTACGAGCAGTACTTC	CASRTQGSYEQYF
.	TRBJ1-2	.	TRBV28	TGTGCCAGCAGTTTCAGGGGTGTGGACGGCTACACCTTC	CASSFRGVDGYTF